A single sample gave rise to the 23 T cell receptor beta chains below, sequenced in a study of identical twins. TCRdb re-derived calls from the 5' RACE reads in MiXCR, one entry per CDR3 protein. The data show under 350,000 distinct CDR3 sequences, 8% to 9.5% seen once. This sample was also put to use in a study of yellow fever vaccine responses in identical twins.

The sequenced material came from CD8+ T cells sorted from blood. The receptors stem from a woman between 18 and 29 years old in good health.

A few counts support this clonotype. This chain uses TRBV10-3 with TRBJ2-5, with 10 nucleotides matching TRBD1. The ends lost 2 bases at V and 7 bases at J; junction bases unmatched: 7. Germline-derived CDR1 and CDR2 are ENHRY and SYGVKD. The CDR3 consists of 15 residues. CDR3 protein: CAISETDRGLVTQYF. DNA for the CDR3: TGTGCCATCAGTGAGACTGACAGGGGGCTTGTGACCCAGTACTTC.

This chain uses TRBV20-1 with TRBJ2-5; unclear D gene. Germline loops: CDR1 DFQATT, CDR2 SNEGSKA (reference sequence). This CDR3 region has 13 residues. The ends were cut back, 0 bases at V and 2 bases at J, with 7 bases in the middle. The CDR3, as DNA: TGCAGTGCTAGAGATAATGGTCAAGAGACCCAGTACTTC. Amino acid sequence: CSARDNGQETQYF.

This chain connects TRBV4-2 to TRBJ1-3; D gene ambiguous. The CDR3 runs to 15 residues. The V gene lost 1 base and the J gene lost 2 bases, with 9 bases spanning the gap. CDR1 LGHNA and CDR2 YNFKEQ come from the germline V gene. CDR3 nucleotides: TGTGCCAGCAGCCAAGGAGGGCTCACTGGAAACACCATATATTTT. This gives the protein CASSQGGLTGNTIYF.

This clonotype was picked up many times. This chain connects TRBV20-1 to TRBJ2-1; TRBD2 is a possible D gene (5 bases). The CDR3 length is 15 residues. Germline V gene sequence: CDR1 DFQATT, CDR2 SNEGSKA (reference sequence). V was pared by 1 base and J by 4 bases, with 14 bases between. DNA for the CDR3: TGCAGTGCTAGAGGGGTCCTAGCAACTTACAATGAGCAGTTCTTC. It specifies CSARGVLATYNEQFF.

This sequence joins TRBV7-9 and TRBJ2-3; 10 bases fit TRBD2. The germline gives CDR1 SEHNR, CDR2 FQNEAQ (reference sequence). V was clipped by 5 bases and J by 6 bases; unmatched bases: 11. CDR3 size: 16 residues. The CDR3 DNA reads TGTGCCAGCAGCCCCCGGCTAGCGGGAGAGTTTGATACGCAGTATTTT. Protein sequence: CASSPRLAGEFDTQYF.

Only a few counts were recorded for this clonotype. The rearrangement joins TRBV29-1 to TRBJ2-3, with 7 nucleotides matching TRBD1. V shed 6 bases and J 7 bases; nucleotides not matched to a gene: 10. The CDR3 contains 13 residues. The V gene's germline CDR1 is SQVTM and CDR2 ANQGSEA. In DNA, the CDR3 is TGCAGCGTCCCAACGACAGGGTTGAATACGCAGTATTTT. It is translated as CSVPTTGLNTQYF.

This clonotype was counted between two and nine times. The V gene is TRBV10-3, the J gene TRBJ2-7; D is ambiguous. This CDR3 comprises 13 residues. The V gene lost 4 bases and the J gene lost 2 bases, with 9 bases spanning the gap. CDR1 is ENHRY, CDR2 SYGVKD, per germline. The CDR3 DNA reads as TGTGCCATCAGTGGGCCAGATACCTACGAGCAGTACTTC. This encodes CAISGPDTYEQYF.

CDR3 sequence reads: CASSYERGGWDTQYF. Here the CDR3 DNA reads TGTGCCAGCAGCTATGAGCGGGGGGGCTGGGATACGCAGTATTTT. The genes are TRBV7-6 and TRBJ2-3, with TRBD2 matching 10 bases. The J segment lost 6 bases and the V segment lost 4 bases, leaving 7 bases of the junction unmatched. This CDR3 contains 15 residues. From germline, CDR1 is SGHVS and CDR2 FNYEAQ. Complete variable domain (other parts from reference TRBV7-6 and TRBJ2-3): GAGVSQSPRYKVTKRGQDVALRCDPISGHVSLYWYRQALGQGPEFLTYFNYEAQQDKSGLPNDRFSAERPEGSISTLTIQRTEQRDSAMYRCASSYERGGWDTQYFGPGTRLTVL.

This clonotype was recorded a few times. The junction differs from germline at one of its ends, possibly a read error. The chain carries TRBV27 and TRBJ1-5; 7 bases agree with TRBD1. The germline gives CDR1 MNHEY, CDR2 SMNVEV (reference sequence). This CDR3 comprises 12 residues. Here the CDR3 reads CASKTGYQHQHF. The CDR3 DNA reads TGTGCCAGCAAGACAGGGTACCAGCACCAGCATTTT.

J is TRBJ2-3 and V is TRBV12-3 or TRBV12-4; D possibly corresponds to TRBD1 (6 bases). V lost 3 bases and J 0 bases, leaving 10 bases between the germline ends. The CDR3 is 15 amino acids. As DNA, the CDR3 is TGTGCCAGCAGTTTCCCACAGGGTAGCACAGATACGCAGTATTTT. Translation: CASSFPQGSTDTQYF.

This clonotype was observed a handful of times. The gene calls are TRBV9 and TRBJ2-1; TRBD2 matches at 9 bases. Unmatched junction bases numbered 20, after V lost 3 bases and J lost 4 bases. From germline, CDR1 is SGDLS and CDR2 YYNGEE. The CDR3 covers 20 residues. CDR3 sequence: CASSEGGGVAGEIPYNEQFF. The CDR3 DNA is TGTGCCAGCAGCGAAGGAGGAGGGGTAGCGGGGGAGATTCCTTACAATGAGCAGTTCTTC.

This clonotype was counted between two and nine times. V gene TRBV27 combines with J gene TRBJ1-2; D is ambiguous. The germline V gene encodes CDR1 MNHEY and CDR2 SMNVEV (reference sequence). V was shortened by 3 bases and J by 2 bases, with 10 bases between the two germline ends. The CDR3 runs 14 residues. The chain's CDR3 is CASSLSGPNYGYTF. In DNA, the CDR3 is TGTGCCAGCAGTTTGTCAGGACCCAACTATGGCTACACCTTC.

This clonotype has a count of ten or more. The CDR3 reads CSARDISGGTPYNEQFF. CDR3 nucleotides: TGCAGTGCTAGAGATATCAGCGGGGGGACCCCCTACAATGAGCAGTTCTTC. The V gene is TRBV20-1, the J gene TRBJ2-1, with 9 bases matching TRBD2. In germline, CDR1 is DFQATT, CDR2 SNEGSKA (reference sequence). V was clipped by 0 bases and J by 2 bases; unmatched bases: 8. This CDR3 spans 17 amino acids.

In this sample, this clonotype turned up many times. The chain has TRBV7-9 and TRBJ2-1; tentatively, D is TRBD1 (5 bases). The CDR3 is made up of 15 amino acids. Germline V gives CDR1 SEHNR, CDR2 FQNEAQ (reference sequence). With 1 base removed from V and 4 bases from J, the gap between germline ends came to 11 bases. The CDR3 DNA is TGTGCCAGCAGCTTAGGTAGACAGATATACAATGAGCAGTTCTTC. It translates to CASSLGRQIYNEQFF.

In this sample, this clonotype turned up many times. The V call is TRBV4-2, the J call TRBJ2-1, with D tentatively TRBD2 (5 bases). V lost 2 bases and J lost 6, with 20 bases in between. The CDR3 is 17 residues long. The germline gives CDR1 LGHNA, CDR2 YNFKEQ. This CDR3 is CASSQSYSGIPSNEQFF. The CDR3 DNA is TGTGCCAGCAGCCAAAGCTACTCCGGGATCCCTTCCAATGAGCAGTTCTTC.

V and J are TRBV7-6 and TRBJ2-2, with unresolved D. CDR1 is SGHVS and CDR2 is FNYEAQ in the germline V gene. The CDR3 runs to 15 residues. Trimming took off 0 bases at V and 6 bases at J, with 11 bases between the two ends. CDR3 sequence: CASSLALSGAGELFF. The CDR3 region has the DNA TGTGCCAGCAGCTTAGCGCTAAGTGGGGCCGGGGAGCTGTTTTTT.

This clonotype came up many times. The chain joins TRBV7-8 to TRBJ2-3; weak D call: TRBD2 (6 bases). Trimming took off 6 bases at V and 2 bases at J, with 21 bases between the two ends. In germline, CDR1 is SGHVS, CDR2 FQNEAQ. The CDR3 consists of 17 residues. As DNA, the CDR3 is TGTGCCAGCAGACGCCGGATGGGGGGACCCATCACAGATACGCAGTATTTT. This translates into CASRRRMGGPITDTQYF.

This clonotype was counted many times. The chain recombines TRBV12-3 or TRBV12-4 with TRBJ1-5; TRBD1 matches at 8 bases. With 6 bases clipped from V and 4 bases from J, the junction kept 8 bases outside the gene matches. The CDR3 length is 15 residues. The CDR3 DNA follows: TGTGCCAGCAGCGGACAGGGTACGATAAATCAGCCCCAGCATTTT. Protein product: CASSGQGTINQPQHF.

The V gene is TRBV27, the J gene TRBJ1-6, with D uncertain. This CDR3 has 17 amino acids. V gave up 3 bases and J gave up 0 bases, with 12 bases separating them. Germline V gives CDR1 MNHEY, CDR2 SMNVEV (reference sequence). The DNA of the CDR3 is TGTGCCAGCAGTTTGCTTCCGAGGAGCTCCTATAATTCACCCCTCCACTTT. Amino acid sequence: CASSLLPRSSYNSPLHF.

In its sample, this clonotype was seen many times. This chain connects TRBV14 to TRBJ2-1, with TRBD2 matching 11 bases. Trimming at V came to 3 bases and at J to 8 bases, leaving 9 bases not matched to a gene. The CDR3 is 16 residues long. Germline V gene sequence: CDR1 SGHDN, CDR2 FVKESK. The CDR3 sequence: CASSQTLAGGLYEQFF. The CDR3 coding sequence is TGTGCCAGCAGCCAGACCCTAGCGGGAGGCCTCTATGAGCAGTTCTTC.

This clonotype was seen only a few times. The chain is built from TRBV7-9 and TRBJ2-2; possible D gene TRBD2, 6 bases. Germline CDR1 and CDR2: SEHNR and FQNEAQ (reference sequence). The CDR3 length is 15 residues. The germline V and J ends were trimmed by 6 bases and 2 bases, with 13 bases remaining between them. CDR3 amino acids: CASSSGTSNTGELFF. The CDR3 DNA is TGTGCCAGCAGTTCCGGGACTTCAAACACCGGGGAGCTGTTTTTT. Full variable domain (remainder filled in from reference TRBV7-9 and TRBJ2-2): DTGVSQNPRHKITKRGQNVTFRCDPISEHNRLYWYRQTLGQGPEFLTYFQNEAQLEKSRLLSDRFSAERPKGSFSTLEIQRTEQGDSAMYLCASSSGTSNTGELFFGEGSRLTVL.

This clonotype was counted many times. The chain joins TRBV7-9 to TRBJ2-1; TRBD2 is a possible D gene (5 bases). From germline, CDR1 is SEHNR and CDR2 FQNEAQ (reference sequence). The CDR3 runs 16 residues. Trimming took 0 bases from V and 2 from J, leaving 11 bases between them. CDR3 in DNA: TGTGCCAGCAGCTTAGCAAGGGAGTCCCCCTACAATGAGCAGTTCTTC. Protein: CASSLARESPYNEQFF. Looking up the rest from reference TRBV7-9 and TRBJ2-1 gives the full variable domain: DTGVSQNPRHKITKRGQNVTFRCDPISEHNRLYWYRQTLGQGPEFLTYFQNEAQLEKSRLLSDRFSAERPKGSFSTLEIQRTEQGDSAMYLCASSLARESPYNEQFFGPGTRLTVL.

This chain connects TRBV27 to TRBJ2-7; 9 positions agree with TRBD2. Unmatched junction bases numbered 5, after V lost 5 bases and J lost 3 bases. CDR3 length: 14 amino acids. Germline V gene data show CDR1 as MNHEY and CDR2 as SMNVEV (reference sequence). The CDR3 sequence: CASSVSGSLYEQYF. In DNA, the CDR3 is TGTGCCAGCAGTGTTAGCGGGAGTCTCTACGAGCAGTACTTC.